This entry features one TCR beta chain sequence. Its antigen is unidentified. The study enrolled healthy HIV-negative adults without recent acute infections or vaccinations as donors. Clones were read by immunoSEQ multiplex PCR, and TCRdb kept only the in-frame ones, dropping some. The table records fewer than 850,000 clones, less than 95% of them present only once. This sample was taken from a study of shared clonotypes between healthy human individuals. General study findings and limits: It was observed that roughly 5.1% of naive CD4 clonotypes were shared across a handful of donors.

Between the trimmed V and J ends, which lost 5 bases and 3 bases, there was a span of 14 bases. The CDR3 spans 15 residues. CDR1 and CDR2 from the germline V gene are SEHNR and FQNEAQ (reference sequence). The chain uses TRBV7-9 and TRBJ2-4; D gene unclear. Sequenced material: memory CD8+ T cells from PBMCs. The subset: CD45RO+ cells pooled with CCR7-negative TemRA cells. This TCR came from a man aged 18 to 35 in good health. Some clones in this sample may be carry-over from other donors' samples. Here the CDR3 DNA reads TGTGCCAGCAGCCTAGTGAAGCATGACAAAAACATTCAGTACTTC. Amino acids: CASSLVKHDKNIQYF.